The T cell receptor beta chain described here comes from a study of T-cell memory formation after mild COVID-19. The CDR3 spans 18 residues. Germline V gene data show CDR1 as SGHRS and CDR2 as YFSETQ. Trimming cost V 5 bases and J 1 base; bases outside gene matches: 7. cDNA libraries for TCR alpha and TCR beta, carrying sample barcodes and UMIs, came from 5'RACE with constant-segment primers. Via MiXCR, TCRdb re-called the 5' RACE reads, giving one row per CDR3 protein. There are roughly 150,000 distinct CDR3 sequences in the sample; approximately 12% occur only once, and about 3.6% lies in the top ten.

The sample comprised PBMCs or a T cell subset sorted from them (not recorded which). V is TRBV5-1 and J is TRBJ2-6; 12 nucleotides agree with TRBD1. This clonotype originated in a man aged 18 to 29 who had mild COVID-19 (a few samples of this study predate the infection). Cell type and time point are not known. CDR3 region: CASSSPGQGASGANVLTF. CDR3 bases: TGCGCCAGCAGTTCCCCGGGACAGGGGGCGTCTGGGGCCAACGTCCTGACTTTC.